These 21 T cell receptor beta chains share one sample of origin, sequenced in a study of early T cells in non-severe SARS-CoV-2 infection. TCRdb independently ran MiXCR on the 5' RACE reads; one entry per CDR3 protein. The table shows tens of thousands of distinct CDR3 sequences, with roughly 13% occurring only once. Sequencing was performed on whole blood. These receptors all stem from an adult who was a healthcare worker with PCR-confirmed SARS-CoV-2 infection or an uninfected control (not recorded which).

This clonotype has a count of ten or more. The chain joins TRBV29-1 to TRBJ2-5; 10 bases are a match to TRBD1. The V gene end was trimmed by 3 bases and the J gene end by 2 bases; junction bases not matched to a gene: 0. Germline CDR1 and CDR2: SQVTM and ANQGSEA. CDR3 length: 13 amino acids. The CDR3 nucleotides read TGCAGCGTTGAGGGACAGGGGCAAGAGACCCAGTACTTC. Amino acid sequence: CSVEGQGQETQYF.

This clonotype is a singleton in its sample. The chain uses TRBV20-1 and TRBJ1-2; 8 positions agree with TRBD1. Germline V gives CDR1 DFQATT, CDR2 SNEGSKA (reference sequence). The CDR3 extends over 13 amino acids. V lost 6 bases, J lost 6 bases, and 9 bases stayed unmatched. Here the CDR3 DNA reads TGCAGTGCGAAGACAGGGGTAGTAAATGGCTACACCTTC. It specifies CSAKTGVVNGYTF.

This clonotype was detected a few times. The chain recombines TRBV30 with TRBJ1-1; the D is unclear. The V gene lost 0 bases and the J gene lost 5 bases, with 7 bases spanning the gap. The CDR3 consists of 12 residues. From germline, CDR1 is GTSNPN and CDR2 SVGIG (reference sequence). Here the CDR3 reads CAWSVVWTEAFF. CDR3 in DNA: TGTGCCTGGAGTGTCGTATGGACTGAAGCTTTCTTT.

Many counts were recorded for this clonotype. V is TRBV18 and J is TRBJ1-1, with D tentatively TRBD1 (5 bases). The ends were cut back, 2 bases at V and 7 bases at J, with 8 bases in the middle. The germline gives CDR1 KGHSH, CDR2 LQKENI. This CDR3 is 12 amino acids long. In nucleotides, the CDR3 is TGTGCCAGCTCACCAATTAGGGGTGAAGCTTTCTTT. Amino acids: CASSPIRGEAFF.

At least ten counts were recorded for this clonotype. CDR3 protein: CASSQIGTAYGYTF. DNA of the CDR3: TGTGCCAGCAGCCAAATCGGGACAGCCTATGGCTACACCTTC. The chain carries TRBV14 and TRBJ1-2, with 7 bases lining up with TRBD1. Losses at the gene ends were 2 bases for V and 4 bases for J; bases not matched to a gene: 4. This CDR3 is built from 14 residues. Germline CDR1 reads SGHDN; CDR2 reads FVKESK.

This clonotype was found a few times. The chain employs TRBV29-1 and TRBJ2-3; D unclear. This CDR3 contains 14 residues. V was cut by 2 bases and J by 2 bases, with 11 bases left in between. In germline, CDR1 is SQVTM, CDR2 ANQGSEA. CDR3 amino acids: CSVEKAGYTDTQYF. CDR3 bases: TGCAGCGTTGAAAAGGCCGGATACACAGATACGCAGTATTTT.

This clonotype has ten or more counts. V usage is TRBV18 and J usage is TRBJ1-1, with D maybe TRBD1 (5 bases). Germline loops: CDR1 KGHSH, CDR2 LQKENI. This CDR3 is built from 14 residues. V gave up 2 bases and J gave up 6 bases, with 13 bases separating them. The CDR3 nucleotides are TGTGCCAGCTCACCATTGGGGCAGGATGCTGAAGCTTTCTTT. Its protein product is CASSPLGQDAEAFF.

This clonotype was recorded at least ten times. The chain joins TRBV18 to TRBJ2-5; 13 bases align to TRBD2. Germline trimming cut 6 bases from V and 1 base from J; bases unmatched to any gene: 8. Germline V gene lookup returns CDR1 KGHSH and CDR2 LQKENI. This CDR3 region has 17 residues. CDR3: CASSRGTSGALQETQYF. The CDR3 DNA follows: TGTGCCAGCTCGCGTGGGACTAGCGGGGCGCTCCAAGAGACCCAGTACTTC.

The sample holds many counts of this clonotype. V and J are TRBV12-3 or TRBV12-4 and TRBJ1-1; the D gene is possibly TRBD1 (5 bases). Trimming stripped 10 bases from V and 2 bases from J, with 20 bases between. This CDR3 region has 15 residues. The CDR3, as DNA: TGTGCCACCACCCAACCCGGGACCTTAAACACTGAAGCTTTCTTT. Translating it yields CATTQPGTLNTEAFF.

This clonotype was detected only once. A much larger clone differs by one base, so this may be a read error. The chain uses TRBV20-1 and TRBJ2-1; TRBD1 matches 9 bases. This CDR3 spans 14 amino acids. The germline CDR1 and CDR2 sequences are DFQATT and SNEGSKA (reference sequence). The chain's CDR3 is CRARDHRGLNEQFF. The CDR3 region has the DNA TGCAGAGCTAGAGACCACAGGGGGCTGAATGAGCAGTTCTTC.

In this sample, this clonotype turned up many times. This chain joins TRBV6-5 and TRBJ1-2, with D uncertain. Germline lookup yields CDR1 MNHEY and CDR2 SVGAGI. There are 12 residues in the CDR3. V lost 6 bases to trimming and J lost 4 bases, with 9 bases between them. In nucleotides, the CDR3 is TGTGCCAGCAGCCCCCGAGGCTATGGCTACACCTTC. Residues: CASSPRGYGYTF.

This clonotype was counted many times. V and J are TRBV12-3 or TRBV12-4 and TRBJ1-5; no clear D. This CDR3 has 14 residues. Trimming cost V 2 bases and J 6 bases, with 11 bases left between them. CDR3 sequence (DNA): TGTGCCAGCAGTTTAATGGGGTCACCTCAGCCCCAGCATTTT. It is translated as CASSLMGSPQPQHF.

This clonotype was observed a few times. The genes are TRBV7-6 and TRBJ2-1; TRBD1 aligns across 8 bases. CDR1 SGHVS and CDR2 FNYEAQ come from the germline V gene. The CDR3 totals 15 residues. V dropped 5 bases and J dropped 3; count of bases not matched to a gene: 6. The CDR3 bases are TGTGCCAGCAGCGGACCGGGACAGGACTACAATGAGCAGTTCTTC. It specifies CASSGPGQDYNEQFF.

This clonotype was seen ten or more times. This chain links TRBV3-1 with TRBJ1-1, with D unclear. V was shortened by 3 bases and J by 1 base, with 12 bases between the two germline ends. The CDR3 is 15 amino acids. Germline V gene data show CDR1 as LGHDT and CDR2 as YNNKEL (reference sequence). This chain's CDR3 is CASSQPTVTNTEAFF. DNA of the CDR3: TGTGCCAGCAGCCAGCCTACGGTGACGAACACTGAAGCTTTCTTT.

This clonotype was found many times. The V call is TRBV4-1, the J call TRBJ1-5; 7 bases map to TRBD1. The CDR3 consists of 17 residues. V gave up 1 base and J gave up 0 bases; unmatched junction bases: 6. Germline V gene data show CDR1 as MGHRA and CDR2 as YSYEKL. The CDR3 DNA follows: TGCGCCAGCAGCCAAGGGGAGGACAGGTATAGCAATCAGCCCCAGCATTTT. Amino acids: CASSQGEDRYSNQPQHF.

This clonotype has more than one count but fewer than ten. This chain uses TRBV29-1 with TRBJ2-7; a weak D match, TRBD1 (6 bases). Germline values: CDR1 SQVTM, CDR2 ANQGSEA. The CDR3 is 12 amino acids. With 4 bases removed from V and 4 bases from J, the gap between germline ends came to 11 bases. In DNA, the CDR3 is TGCAGCGTTGTTCAGGGGCAGTACGAGCAGTACTTC. Translated: CSVVQGQYEQYF.

This clonotype occurred many times. The J gene is TRBJ2-1, the V gene TRBV7-9; maybe TRBD2 (6 bases). CDR3 length: 13 residues. Germline V CDR1 and CDR2: SEHNR, FQNEAQ (reference sequence). V dropped 7 bases and J dropped 1 base, with 8 bases sitting between them. The CDR3 DNA reads as TGTGCCAGCACCCTAGCGTCCTACAATGAGCAGTTCTTC. Protein product: CASTLASYNEQFF. Complete variable domain (other parts from reference TRBV7-9 and TRBJ2-1): DTGVSQNPRHKITKRGQNVTFRCDPISEHNRLYWYRQTLGQGPEFLTYFQNEAQLEKSRLLSDRFSAERPKGSFSTLEIQRTEQGDSAMYLCASTLASYNEQFFGPGTRLTVL.

In this sample, this clonotype turned up many times. The chain carries TRBV12-3 or TRBV12-4 and TRBJ1-5; D gene uncertain. Trimming took 3 bases from V and 9 from J, leaving 12 bases between them. This CDR3 region has 13 residues. CDR3 loop: CASSLAPRWPQHF. CDR3 bases: TGTGCCAGCAGTTTGGCCCCTCGGTGGCCCCAGCATTTT.

This clonotype was observed at least ten times. The CDR3 DNA is TGTGCCAGCAGCGCTAAGCCTCATCAGCCCCAGCATTTT. Amino acid sequence: CASSAKPHQPQHF. V usage is TRBV7-2 and J usage is TRBJ1-5, with D hard to call. Germline-derived CDR1 and CDR2 are SGHTA and FQGNSA. The V end lost 5 bases, the J end lost 5 bases, and 10 bases lay between the germline ends. This CDR3 has 13 amino acids.

This clonotype was recorded only once. The chain joins TRBV9 to TRBJ2-7; D is unclear. The CDR3 totals 14 residues. The ends were cut back, 2 bases at V and 2 bases at J, with 11 bases in the middle. The germline CDR1 and CDR2 sequences are SGDLS and YYNGEE. The CDR3: CASSVGSTTYEQYF. For the CDR3, the DNA is TGTGCCAGCAGCGTTGGATCCACCACCTACGAGCAGTACTTC.

The chain's CDR3 is CASSQRFAGGGTDTQYF. For the CDR3, the DNA is TGTGCCAGCAGCCAAAGATTCGCGGGGGGCGGCACAGATACGCAGTATTTT. The chain links TRBV3-1 to TRBJ2-3, with 8 nucleotides matching TRBD2. CDR1 and CDR2 from the germline V gene are LGHDT and YNNKEL (reference sequence). The ends lost 2 bases at V and 1 base at J; junction bases unmatched: 8. The CDR3 has 17 residues.